A selection of T cell receptor beta chains follows, all from one sample in a study of radiation and T cells in renal cell carcinoma. Sequenced by immunoSEQ multiplex PCR; TCRdb stores in-frame clones only, minus some. Altogether approximately 110,000 clones are present, roughly four fifths being singletons, with the ten largest covering under 4%. The sequencing used blood, collected from a patient whose treatment included radiotherapy and nephrectomy. Receptor source: a woman in her sixties with renal cell carcinoma. The CDR3 runs from the conserved cysteine through the conserved F or W. The D gene is left open where the match is weak. The size entry is marked missing in some rows and otherwise reads once, few, many or a size class.

clone size	V gene	J gene	D gene	CDR3 DNA	CDR3 protein
NA	TRBV6-6	TRBJ1-5	NA	TGTGCCAGCAGTTACTCTGAAAGGCCGGACCAGCCCCAGCATTTT	CASSYSERPDQPQHF
NA	TRBV28	TRBJ1-5	TRBD1	TGTGCCAGCAGTTCCGGACAGGGGATGACCAATCAGCCCCAGCATTTT	CASSSGQGMTNQPQHF
NA	TRBV30	TRBJ1-3	NA	TGTGCCTGGAGCACAGTTACCTCTGGAAACACCATATATTTT	CAWSTVTSGNTIYF
NA	TRBV6-6	TRBJ2-5	TRBD1	TGTGCCAGCAGTGCACAGGGGAGAAGTGGAGAGACCCAGTACTTC	CASSAQGRSGETQYF
once	TRBV5-1	TRBJ1-2	NA	TGCGCCAGCAGCTTGGGAGGTTACGATGGCTACACCTTC	CASSLGGYDGYTF
NA	TRBV6-1	TRBJ1-1	TRBD1	TGTGCCAGCAGTGAGGGGACAGGGCTCACGGGCACTGAAGCTTTCTTT	CASSEGTGLTGTEAFF
NA	TRBV7-6	TRBJ2-5	NA	TGTGCCAGCAGCCCTCAGGAGACCCAGTACTTC	CASSPQETQYF
NA	TRBV19	TRBJ1-5	NA	TGTGCCAGTAGTAGGGACGGCCTAAATCAGCCCCAGCATTTT	CASSRDGLNQPQHF
NA	TRBV6-1	TRBJ1-1	NA	TGTGCCAGCAGCGAGGGGAACACTGAAGCTTTCTTT	CASSEGNTEAFF
NA	TRBV5-4	TRBJ1-5	TRBD1	TGTGCCACCCCGGGACAGGGCGAAGATAGCAATCAGCCCCAGCATTTT	CATPGQGEDSNQPQHF
NA	TRBV7-6	TRBJ2-6	NA	TGTGCCAGCAGCTTGGGGGGCTCTGGGGCCAACGTCCTGACTTTC	CASSLGGSGANVLTF
NA	TRBV5-6	TRBJ1-3	NA	TGTGCCAGCAGCTTGGTGGGGTCTGGCTCTGGAAACACCATATATTTT	CASSLVGSGSGNTIYF
NA	TRBV27	TRBJ2-7	NA	TGTGCCAGCAGTTCCCGAACCTACGAGCAGTACTTC	CASSSRTYEQYF
NA	TRBV6-5	TRBJ1-2	TRBD1	TGTGCCAGTACTCCGGGACAGGGCTCGAGTGGCTACACCTTC	CASTPGQGSSGYTF
NA	TRBV2	TRBJ2-3	TRBD2	TGTGCCAGCAGTGGAGCCGCGGGACTAGCCCAAGATACGCAGTATTTT	CASSGAAGLAQDTQYF
NA	TRBV2	TRBJ1-2	NA	TGTGCCAGCAGTGCGGAAAACAATGGCTACACCTTC	CASSAENNGYTF
few	TRBV27	TRBJ2-5	TRBD2	TGTGCCAGCACCTTCAGCGGGAGCCAAGAGACCCAGTACTTC	CASTFSGSQETQYF
NA	TRBV29-1	TRBJ2-1	NA	TGCAGCGTTGAGGGGGGGGCATTGGGTTACAATGAGCAGTTCTTC	CSVEGGALGYNEQFF
NA	TRBV12-2	TRBJ1-2	NA	TGTGCAAGTCGCTTAGCTGGCCGGGACGGTGCTAACTATGGCTACACCTTC	CASRLAGRDGANYGYTF
once	TRBV18	TRBJ1-4	TRBD1	TGTGCCAGCTCACCACCGGTAGACAGGGGTAATGAAAAACTGTTTTTT	CASSPPVDRGNEKLFF
NA	TRBV6-1	TRBJ1-5	TRBD1	TGTGCCAGCAATTCAGGGGGCGGGCAGCCCCAGCATTTT	CASNSGGGQPQHF
NA	TRBV15	TRBJ2-1	NA	TGTGCCACCAAAGGCGACTCCTACAATGAGCAGTTCTTC	CATKGDSYNEQFF
NA	TRBV5-1	TRBJ2-2	NA	TGCGCCAGCAGCTTGGTTGGCGGGACAGCAAACACCGGGGAGCTGTTTTTT	CASSLVGGTANTGELFF
NA	TRBV21-1	TRBJ1-5	NA	TGTGCCAGCAGCAAAGGGGGGACAGGGTCCAATCAGCCCCAGCATTTT	CASSKGGTGSNQPQHF
NA	TRBV19	TRBJ2-2	TRBD1	TGTGCCAGCAAGGGACAGGGGACGACCGGGGAGCTGTTTTTT	CASKGQGTTGELFF
few	TRBV2	TRBJ1-6	NA	TGTGCCAGCAGTGAATCCAGCTCCTATAATTCACCCCTCCACTTT	CASSESSSYNSPLHF
NA	TRBV18	TRBJ1-1	NA	TGTGCCAGCTCACCAGACATTTATGAAGCTTTCTTT	CASSPDIYEAFF
NA	TRBV7-3	TRBJ1-2	TRBD1	TGTGCCAGCAGCTTAACATGGGGGACAGGGAACTATGGCTACACCTTC	CASSLTWGTGNYGYTF
NA	TRBV6-5	TRBJ1-1	NA	TGTGCCAGCAGCTCCGTGAACACTGAAGCTTTCTTT	CASSSVNTEAFF
many	TRBV4-1	TRBJ2-7	NA	TGCGCCAGCAGCCAAGAATCGGGGCCGCCCGCCTACGAGCAGTACTTC	CASSQESGPPAYEQYF
NA	TRBV28	TRBJ2-3	NA	TGTGCCAGCAGAAGCACAGATACGCAGTATTTT	CASRSTDTQYF
NA	TRBV18	TRBJ1-1	TRBD1	TGTGCCAGCTCCCCTAAACGACAGGGAGGTTCTATGAACACTGAAGCTTTCTTT	CASSPKRQGGSMNTEAFF